These 29 T cell receptor beta chains originate from one sample sequenced in a study of cytomegalovirus exposure and HLA in healthy donors. PCR involved 60 Vbeta and 13 Jbeta primers. TCRdb's copy holds only in-frame clones and misses some; the assay was immunoSEQ multiplex PCR. The data hold roughly 150,000 clones, with roughly 80% observed a single time. Sequencing input: PBMCs. Source of these receptors: a middle-aged man in good health and CMV-seropositive.

This rearrangement joins TRBV7-8 to TRBJ2-7; the D gene is possibly TRBD1 (5 bases). Germline assignment: CDR1 SGHVS and CDR2 FQNEAQ. V was cut by 2 bases and J by 0 bases, with 11 bases left in between. The CDR3 spans 15 residues. As DNA, the CDR3 is TGTGCCAGCAGCTTACGATCAGACAGCTCCTACGAGCAGTACTTC. It specifies CASSLRSDSSYEQYF.

This clone was observed a single time. The V and J genes are TRBV6-6 and TRBJ1-1; D is unclear. Germline assignment: CDR1 MNHNY and CDR2 SVGAGI (reference sequence). V lost 8 bases and J lost 1, with 11 bases in between. The CDR3 covers 13 residues. In DNA, the CDR3 is TGTGCCAGCGCGGAGAAAGCGAACACTGAAGCTTTCTTT. It encodes CASAEKANTEAFF.

V and J are TRBV7-2 and TRBJ2-1, with TRBD2 identical over 7 bases. Looked up from germline, CDR1 is SGHTA and CDR2 is FQGNSA. This CDR3 is 14 amino acids long. Unmatched junction bases numbered 8, after V lost 4 bases and J lost 8 bases. DNA for the CDR3: TGTGCCAGCAGCTCAAGCCGACTAGCACATGAGCAGTTCTTC. It codes for CASSSSRLAHEQFF.

This clone has just a few counts. This chain joins TRBV5-5 and TRBJ1-1; perhaps TRBD1 as D (5 bases). The germline gives CDR1 SGHKS, CDR2 YYEKEE (reference sequence). This CDR3 is built from 17 residues. V gave up 0 bases and J gave up 0 bases, with 15 bases separating them. The CDR3 here is CASSLAMPQGMNTEAFF. CDR3 in DNA: TGTGCCAGCAGCTTGGCCATGCCCCAGGGAATGAACACTGAAGCTTTCTTT.

The CDR3 nucleotides are TGCAGTGCTAGAGGGGCTTATGGCTACACCTTC. Amino acids: CSARGAYGYTF. V gene TRBV20-1 combines with J gene TRBJ1-2; D is ambiguous. The CDR3 length is 11 residues. Trimming took off 1 base at V and 5 bases at J, with 5 bases between the two ends. Germline assignment: CDR1 DFQATT and CDR2 SNEGSKA (reference sequence).

The chain uses TRBV27 and TRBJ1-1, with a weak D call TRBD1 (6 bases). The CDR3 covers 14 residues. Germline values: CDR1 MNHEY, CDR2 SMNVEV (reference sequence). V lost 3 bases and J lost 7, with 15 bases in between. CDR3 loop: CASSLGARGVEAFF. CDR3 sequence (DNA): TGTGCCAGCAGTTTGGGGGCGAGAGGCGTTGAAGCTTTCTTT.

This clone was detected a few times. The V and J genes are TRBV4-1 and TRBJ1-1; unclear D gene. Germline lookup yields CDR1 MGHRA and CDR2 YSYEKL. V lost 6 bases and J lost 3, with 11 bases in between. The CDR3 is made up of 13 amino acids. CDR3 nucleotide sequence: TGCGCCAGCAGTTTCTCCCGGTACACTGAAGCTTTCTTT. Protein product: CASSFSRYTEAFF.

The V call is TRBV12-5, the J call TRBJ2-1; maybe TRBD1 (7 bases). CDR1 and CDR2 from the germline V gene are LGHNT and FRNRAP. V was pared by 2 bases and J by 5 bases, with 13 bases between. The CDR3 runs to 15 residues. CDR3 bases: TGTGCTAGTGGTTTGCCTCCCAGGGGGGACAATGAGCAGTTCTTC. Its protein product is CASGLPPRGDNEQFF.

The chain employs TRBV28 and TRBJ1-3; D remains ambiguous. The V gene's germline CDR1 is MDHEN and CDR2 SYDVKM. V lost 5 bases to trimming and J lost 0 bases, with 14 bases between them. There are 16 residues in the CDR3. The CDR3 sequence is CASSLSVTLSGNTIYF. The CDR3 DNA follows: TGTGCCAGCAGTCTTTCAGTTACGCTCTCTGGAAACACCATATATTTT.

This sequence joins TRBV2 and TRBJ2-7; D gene unclear. Germline values: CDR1 SNHLY, CDR2 FYNNEI. The CDR3 runs to 12 residues. V dropped 3 bases and J dropped 2 bases, with 5 bases sitting between them. The CDR3 spells CASSEAAYEQYF. CDR3 nucleotide sequence: TGTGCCAGCAGTGAGGCAGCCTACGAGCAGTACTTC.

The chain combines TRBV14 with TRBJ2-2, with a tentative D call TRBD2 (6 bases). The germline V and J ends were trimmed by 0 bases and 4 bases, with 12 bases remaining between them. The CDR3 sequence is 16 residues long. In germline, CDR1 is SGHDN, CDR2 FVKESK. In DNA form, the CDR3 reads TGTGCCAGCAGCCAAGATTGGAGGGTGGCCACCGGGGAGCTGTTTTTT. Its protein product is CASSQDWRVATGELFF.

This clone was counted only a few times. The V and J genes are TRBV2 and TRBJ2-5, with a weak D call TRBD2 (5 bases). Germline CDR1 reads SNHLY; CDR2 reads FYNNEI. CDR3 length equals 12 residues. The V end lost 7 bases, the J end lost 5 bases, and 11 bases lay between the germline ends. DNA for the CDR3: TGTGCCAGCATCGAAAGGAGGGAGACCCAGTACTTC. This translates into CASIERRETQYF.

This clone was picked up one time. The chain links TRBV5-1 to TRBJ2-7; D gene ambiguous. This CDR3 has 15 amino acids. Germline assignment: CDR1 SGHRS and CDR2 YFSETQ. Trimming removed 4 bases from V and 0 bases from J, with 14 bases in between. CDR3 DNA: TGCGCCAGCAGCCCCCTGGCGGCAAGCTCCTACGAGCAGTACTTC. It encodes CASSPLAASSYEQYF.

The rearrangement links TRBV10-3 to TRBJ2-7, with D possibly TRBD1 on 6 matching bases. Germline CDR1 is ENHRY and CDR2 is SYGVKD. Trimming cost V 6 bases and J 2 bases, with 14 bases left between them. The CDR3 length is 14 residues. CDR3 in amino acids: CAIRSTGEAYEQYF. The CDR3 DNA reads TGTGCCATCAGGTCGACAGGAGAGGCCTACGAGCAGTACTTC.

The chain recombines TRBV5-4 with TRBJ1-1; perhaps TRBD1 as D (6 bases). The CDR3 extends over 15 amino acids. Germline V gives CDR1 SGHNT, CDR2 YYREEE (reference sequence). V lost 4 bases and J lost 3, with 16 bases in between. CDR3 DNA: TGTGCCAGCAGCCCGCCAGGGGTCAGGGACACTGAAGCTTTCTTT. Translation gives CASSPPGVRDTEAFF.

The chain recombines TRBV4-1 with TRBJ1-1, with TRBD1 matching over 7 bases. With V trimmed by 0 bases and J by 2 bases, 6 bases remained unmatched. CDR1 is MGHRA, CDR2 YSYEKL, per germline. CDR3 length: 16 residues. CDR3 in amino acids: CASSQEKTGVNTEAFF. CDR3 nucleotides: TGCGCCAGCAGCCAAGAAAAAACAGGGGTAAACACTGAAGCTTTCTTT.

About this clone itself: In the same sample, other DNA sequences code for this CDR3. The chain carries TRBV15 and TRBJ1-5; the D is unclear. CDR3 length: 13 amino acids. The germline V and J ends were trimmed by 0 bases and 7 bases, with 7 bases remaining between them. Germline CDR1 LNHNV, CDR2 YYDKDF (reference sequence). The CDR3 DNA follows: TGTGCCACCAGCAGAGATCGGAGACAGCCCCAGCATTTT. Its protein product is CATSRDRRQPQHF.

The chain links TRBV2 to TRBJ2-5; 10 bases are shared with TRBD2. CDR1 and CDR2 from the germline V gene are SNHLY and FYNNEI. V lost 6 bases, J lost 4 bases, and 8 bases stayed unmatched. The CDR3 runs to 15 residues. CDR3 sequence reads: CASREPTSGVETQYF. Here the CDR3 DNA reads TGTGCCAGCAGAGAACCCACTAGCGGGGTAGAGACCCAGTACTTC.

This clone was seen only once. CDR3 protein: CASSLVRGSYNEQFF. The CDR3 region has the DNA TGTGCCAGCAGCTTAGTGCGGGGCTCCTACAATGAGCAGTTCTTC. The chain uses TRBV7-2 and TRBJ2-1; possible D gene TRBD2, 6 bases. The CDR3 extends over 15 amino acids. Germline V gene data show CDR1 as SGHTA and CDR2 as FQGNSA. With 1 base removed from V and 0 bases from J, the gap between germline ends came to 7 bases.

J is TRBJ2-1 and V is TRBV11-2, with 12 bases identical to TRBD2. The germline V gene encodes CDR1 SGHAT and CDR2 FQNNGV. This CDR3 is built from 15 residues. V was clipped by 2 bases and J by 14 bases; unmatched bases: 10. The CDR3 reads CASSLSLAGGPLEFF. The CDR3 DNA follows: TGTGCCAGCAGCTTAAGCCTAGCGGGAGGGCCCCTGGAGTTCTTC.

The chain employs TRBV5-4 and TRBJ1-1, with 10 positions matching TRBD1. CDR1 is SGHNT, CDR2 YYREEE, per germline (reference sequence). Trimming took 5 bases from V and 7 from J; bases not matched to a gene: 5. The CDR3 covers 13 residues. The CDR3: CASRKGQGNEAFF. CDR3 DNA: TGTGCCAGCAGAAAGGGACAGGGGAATGAAGCTTTCTTT.

The chain couples TRBV2 to TRBJ1-1, with 7 bases aligning to TRBD1. Germline V gene lookup returns CDR1 SNHLY and CDR2 FYNNEI. CDR3 length equals 14 residues. V gave up 10 bases and J gave up 1 base; unmatched junction bases: 9. CDR3 loop: CATILDRSNTEAFF. CDR3 DNA: TGTGCCACCATATTGGACAGGTCGAACACTGAAGCTTTCTTT.

This rearrangement joins TRBV11-2 to TRBJ2-7; D may be TRBD1 (6 bases). The CDR3 contains 12 residues. With 3 bases removed from V and 12 bases from J, the gap between germline ends came to 15 bases. In germline, CDR1 is SGHAT, CDR2 FQNNGV. The CDR3 bases are TGTGCCAGCAGCTTCCGAGGGGGTGAGAGGTACTTC. The encoded protein is CASSFRGGERYF.

The rearrangement links TRBV13 to TRBJ2-1; 7 positions agree with TRBD2. Germline values: CDR1 PRHDT, CDR2 FYEKMQ (reference sequence). The CDR3 length is 17 residues. The J segment lost 4 bases and the V segment lost 4 bases, leaving 13 bases of the junction unmatched. The CDR3: CASSSTQDPGGYNEQFF. In DNA, the CDR3 is TGTGCCAGCAGCTCCACCCAGGACCCGGGGGGATACAATGAGCAGTTCTTC.

V usage is TRBV6-6 and J usage is TRBJ2-5; D is unresolved. The better agreement between TRBJ2-7 and the DNA end casts doubt on the J call. This CDR3 spans 14 amino acids. CDR1 is MNHNY and CDR2 is SVGAGI in the germline V gene (reference sequence). CDR3 nucleotides: TGTGCCAGCAGTTACACTGCCGGCGGCTACGAGCAGTACTTC. Amino acid sequence: CASSYTAGGYEQYF.

The rearrangement uses TRBV10-2 and TRBJ1-5; D is ambiguous. This CDR3 has 14 amino acids. Germline V CDR1 and CDR2: WSHSY, SAAADI. V was pared by 4 bases and J by 3 bases, with 10 bases between. CDR3 DNA: TGCGCCAGCAGTGGGTACAGAGACAATCAGCCCCAGCATTTT. It is translated as CASSGYRDNQPQHF.

This chain links TRBV7-6 with TRBJ2-7, with 9 nucleotides matching TRBD1. The CDR3 sequence is 17 residues long. Germline assignment: CDR1 SGHVS and CDR2 FNYEAQ. Trimming at V came to 1 base and at J to 4 bases, leaving 11 bases not matched to a gene. The CDR3 nucleotides are TGTGCCAGCAGCTTAGACAGTTACGGGACAGGGCTTTACGAGCAGTACTTC. This encodes CASSLDSYGTGLYEQYF.

Regarding this clone: The junction departs from germline at one end; a sequencing error may be responsible. The V and J genes are TRBV7-9 and TRBJ2-1; 7 nucleotides match TRBD1. CDR3 length equals 11 residues. Germline V gene data show CDR1 as SEHNR and CDR2 as FQNEAQ (reference sequence). The CDR3 is CSSTGDHEQFF. The CDR3 nucleotides are TGTTCCAGCACAGGGGACCATGAGCAGTTCTTC.

The V gene is TRBV9, the J gene TRBJ1-2; no definite D call. Per the germline V gene, CDR1 is SGDLS and CDR2 is YYNGEE. This CDR3 contains 15 residues. The V gene lost 4 bases and the J gene lost 0 bases, with 13 bases spanning the gap. The CDR3 spells CASSPSAVANYGYTF. In DNA form, the CDR3 reads TGTGCCAGCAGCCCCAGTGCGGTAGCTAACTATGGCTACACCTTC.